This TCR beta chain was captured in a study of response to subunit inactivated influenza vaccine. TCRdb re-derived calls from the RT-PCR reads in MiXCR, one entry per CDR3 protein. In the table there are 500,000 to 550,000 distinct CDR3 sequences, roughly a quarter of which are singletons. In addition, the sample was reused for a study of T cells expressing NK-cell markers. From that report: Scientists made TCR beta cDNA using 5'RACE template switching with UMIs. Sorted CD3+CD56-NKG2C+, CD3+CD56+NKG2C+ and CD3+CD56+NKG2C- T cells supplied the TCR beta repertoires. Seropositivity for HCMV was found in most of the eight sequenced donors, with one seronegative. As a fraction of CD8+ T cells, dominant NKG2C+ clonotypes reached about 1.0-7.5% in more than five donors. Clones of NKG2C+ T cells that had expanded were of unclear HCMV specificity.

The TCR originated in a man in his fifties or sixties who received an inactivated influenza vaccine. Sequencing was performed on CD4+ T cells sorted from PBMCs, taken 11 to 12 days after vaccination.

CDR3 in DNA: TGTGCCAGCTCACCGGGGTTCGTGGACAATTCACCCCTCCACTTT. Its translation is CASSPGFVDNSPLHF. This sequence joins TRBV18 and TRBJ1-6; D is unresolved. The CDR3 contains 15 residues. The germline V gene has CDR1 KGHSH and CDR2 LQKENI. The V gene lost 3 bases and the J gene lost 7 bases, with 13 bases spanning the gap.